One sample yielded the 4 T cell receptor beta chains listed below, sequenced in a study of T cell responses to AZD1222 COVID-19 vaccine. Repertoires were generated with immunoSEQ multiplex PCR, while TCRdb's copy carries only in-frame clones and drops some. In the table there are 90,000 to 150,000 clones, 80% to 90% of which are singletons. Specimen: peripheral blood, collected on day 0 of AZD1222 vaccination. These receptor sequences come from an adult in good health.

A single count supports this clone. In the same sample, other DNA sequences code for this CDR3. The chain carries TRBV18 and TRBJ1-1; no clear D gene. The germline V and J ends were trimmed by 2 bases and 5 bases, with 6 bases remaining between them. This CDR3 contains 12 residues. Germline CDR1 KGHSH, CDR2 LQKENI. Here the CDR3 DNA reads TGTGCCAGCTCACCAACTCAAACTGAAGCTTTCTTT. Translation: CASSPTQTEAFF.

This clone was counted ten times or more. The rearrangement uses TRBV4-1 and TRBJ2-2, with 8 bases lining up with TRBD1. This CDR3 is 14 amino acids long. The J segment lost 4 bases and the V segment lost 6 bases, leaving 4 bases of the junction unmatched. The germline gives CDR1 MGHRA, CDR2 YSYEKL. The CDR3 is CASSFGTGTGELFF. The DNA for the CDR3 is TGCGCCAGCAGTTTTGGGACAGGCACCGGGGAGCTGTTTTTT.

This rearrangement joins TRBV28 to TRBJ2-7; D may be TRBD1 (5 bases). Trimming cost V 6 bases and J 4 bases, with 16 bases left between them. CDR3 length equals 14 residues. Germline CDR1 and CDR2: MDHEN and SYDVKM. The CDR3 coding sequence is TGTGCCAGCAGCCCCACCGACAGCCAATACGAGCAGTACTTC. Translated, it gives CASSPTDSQYEQYF.

The rearrangement joins TRBV7-9 to TRBJ1-1; 10 positions agree with TRBD1. V shed 4 bases and J 3 bases; nucleotides not matched to a gene: 5. This CDR3 contains 15 residues. Germline CDR1 and CDR2: SEHNR and FQNEAQ (reference sequence). The CDR3: CASSSGTGAYTEAFF. In nucleotides, the CDR3 is TGTGCCAGCAGCTCGGGGACAGGGGCCTACACTGAAGCTTTCTTT.